The clone carrying this T cell receptor beta chain was observed a few times. The record originates from a study of early T cells in non-severe SARS-CoV-2 infection. TCRdb called the 5' RACE reads again in MiXCR, with one record for every CDR3 protein. The data contain more than 25,000 distinct CDR3 sequences, 4.5% of them singletons. This CDR3 has 13 amino acids. CDR1 is MRHNA and CDR2 is SNTAGT in the germline V gene. V was clipped by 4 bases and J by 8 bases, with 13 bases between them. The sequenced sample was whole blood. The chain uses TRBV6-4 and TRBJ2-3, with D maybe TRBD1 (6 bases). This sequence originates from an adult who was a healthcare worker with PCR-confirmed SARS-CoV-2 infection or an uninfected control (not recorded which). The CDR3 DNA is TGTGCCAGCAGTGTAACAGGGTCGGGTACGCAGTATTTT. It codes for CASSVTGSGTQYF.